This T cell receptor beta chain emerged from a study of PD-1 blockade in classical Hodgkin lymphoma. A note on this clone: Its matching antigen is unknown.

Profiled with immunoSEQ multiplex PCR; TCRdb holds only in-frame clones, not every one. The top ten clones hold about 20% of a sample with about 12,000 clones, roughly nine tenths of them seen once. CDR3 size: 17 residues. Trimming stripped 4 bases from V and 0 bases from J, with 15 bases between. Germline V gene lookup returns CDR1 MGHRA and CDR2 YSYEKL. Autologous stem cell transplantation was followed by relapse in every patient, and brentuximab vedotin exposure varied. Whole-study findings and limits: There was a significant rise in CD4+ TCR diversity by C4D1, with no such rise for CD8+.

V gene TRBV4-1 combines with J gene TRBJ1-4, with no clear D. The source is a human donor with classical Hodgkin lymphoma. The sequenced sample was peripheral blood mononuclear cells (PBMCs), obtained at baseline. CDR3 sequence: CASSPTPRRATNEKLFF. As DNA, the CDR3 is TGCGCCAGCAGCCCAACTCCCCGGAGGGCAACTAATGAAAAACTGTTTTTT.